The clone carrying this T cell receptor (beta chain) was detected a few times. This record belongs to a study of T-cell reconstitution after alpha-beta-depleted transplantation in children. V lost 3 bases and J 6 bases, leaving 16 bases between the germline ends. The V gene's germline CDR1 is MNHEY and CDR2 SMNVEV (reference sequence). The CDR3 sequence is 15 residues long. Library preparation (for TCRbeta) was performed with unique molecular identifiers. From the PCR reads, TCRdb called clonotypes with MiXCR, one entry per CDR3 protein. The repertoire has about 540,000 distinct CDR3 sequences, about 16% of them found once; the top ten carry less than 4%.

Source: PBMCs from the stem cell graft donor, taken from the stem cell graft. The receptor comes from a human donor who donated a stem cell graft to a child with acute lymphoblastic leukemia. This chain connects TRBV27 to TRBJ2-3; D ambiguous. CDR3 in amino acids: CASSFIGPTRDTQYF. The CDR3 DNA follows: TGTGCCAGCAGTTTTATAGGACCCACAAGGGATACGCAGTATTTT.